This is a list of T cell receptor beta chains from one sample in a study of blood T cell repertoires in COVID-19. Profiled with immunoSEQ multiplex PCR; TCRdb holds only in-frame clones, not every one. This table holds around 150,000 clones, approximately 80% found once. Sequenced material: peripheral blood. The receptor source for this set is a woman in her 50s with acute or convalescent COVID-19. Each CDR3 is given with its conserved first and last residue. The D gene is left open where the match is weak. Clone size appears in some rows only: once, few, many, or a class for an expanded clone.

CDR3 protein,CDR3 DNA,clone size,J gene,D gene,V gene
CASSVGGNEQYF,TGTGCCAGCAGCGTGGGGGGTAACGAGCAGTACTTC,-,TRBJ2-7,-,TRBV9
CASSLRQGAYNEQFF,TGTGCCAGCAGCCTGCGACAGGGGGCTTACAATGAGCAGTTCTTC,-,TRBJ2-1,TRBD1,TRBV7-9
CASRPDRDYGYTF,TGTGCCAGCAGACCAGACAGGGACTATGGCTACACCTTC,-,TRBJ1-2,TRBD1,TRBV6-5
CASSPGVGGEQFF,TGTGCCAGCAGCCCCGGGGTCGGGGGGGAGCAGTTCTTC,-,TRBJ2-1,TRBD2,TRBV14
CASSQAPGRANVLTF,TGTGCCAGCAGTCAAGCCCCCGGGAGGGCCAACGTCCTGACTTTC,-,TRBJ2-6,-,TRBV3-1/TRBV3-2
CASSSTGAREQFF,TGTGCCAGCAGCTCGACAGGGGCGAGGGAGCAGTTCTTC,once,TRBJ2-1,TRBD1,TRBV6-5
CASSVRGNNSPLHF,TGTGCCAGCAGTGTGAGGGGGAATAATTCACCCCTCCACTTT,-,TRBJ1-6,-,TRBV2
CASSFAGVESEQFF,TGCGCCAGCAGCTTTGCCGGGGTAGAAAGTGAGCAGTTCTTC,-,TRBJ2-1,-,TRBV5-1
CASSAPLDEKLFF,TGTGCCAGCAGCGCCCCTCTTGATGAAAAACTGTTTTTT,-,TRBJ1-4,-,TRBV9
CASSFSGPYGYTF,TGTGCCAGCAGCTTTTCAGGGCCTTATGGCTACACCTTC,-,TRBJ1-2,-,TRBV5-8
CASSRAGGGNQPQHF,TGTGCCAGCAGTCGAGCAGGGGGCGGCAATCAGCCCCAGCATTTT,-,TRBJ1-5,TRBD1,TRBV2
CASSIGTSGHNEQFF,TGTGCCAGCTCGATAGGGACTAGCGGGCACAATGAGCAGTTCTTC,few,TRBJ2-1,TRBD2,TRBV18
CASSSTGSIQPQHF,TGTGCCAGCAGCTCGACAGGTAGTATCCAGCCCCAGCATTTT,few,TRBJ1-5,-,TRBV7-2
CASSPWPGGYEQYF,TGTGCCAGCAGCCCCTGGCCAGGGGGCTACGAGCAGTACTTC,-,TRBJ2-7,TRBD1,TRBV5-5
CASSPGQRLYGYTF,TGTGCCAGCAGTCCGGGACAGAGACTCTATGGCTACACCTTC,-,TRBJ1-2,TRBD1,TRBV28
CASSPGTGADNEQFF,TGTGCCAGCAGCCCAGGGACAGGGGCTGACAATGAGCAGTTCTTC,-,TRBJ2-1,TRBD1,TRBV7-8
CASRDRDSAFF,TGTGCCAGCAGGGACAGGGATTCGGCTTTCTTT,-,TRBJ1-1,TRBD1,TRBV6-5
CSVEEKTVATEAFF,TGCAGCGTTGAAGAGAAGACTGTCGCCACTGAAGCTTTCTTT,few,TRBJ1-1,-,TRBV29-1
CATSDTDSYFTDTQYF,TGTGCCACCAGCGACACGGACAGTTATTTCACAGATACGCAGTATTTT,-,TRBJ2-3,-,TRBV24-1
CASSSRGGNTEAFF,TGTGCCAGCAGCTCTCGCGGGGGTAACACTGAAGCTTTCTTT,-,TRBJ1-1,-,TRBV7-2
CASSGATGYGPTKNIQYF,TGTGCCAGCAGCGGAGCCACAGGGTATGGGCCAACCAAAAACATTCAGTACTTC,-,TRBJ2-4,-,TRBV7-2
CASTGQGDAYGYTF,TGTGCCAGCACCGGACAGGGTGACGCCTATGGCTACACCTTC,-,TRBJ1-2,TRBD1,TRBV6-5